The rows below give T cell receptor beta chains drawn from one sample of a study of cytomegalovirus exposure and HLA in healthy donors. TCRdb keeps only in-frame clones here, not all; method: immunoSEQ multiplex PCR. The sample holds fewer than 65,000 clones, 65% to 85% seen once. Sequencing was performed on PBMCs. Receptors originate from a man between 25 and 39 years old in good health and CMV-seronegative. Each CDR3 is given with its conserved first and last residue. Expanded clones are given a class, and other clones once, few, many or no size at all.

NA	TRBV28	TRBJ2-7	CASSLSGPPYEQYF
once	TRBV7-2	TRBJ2-7	CASSNRSGGYSYEQYF
once	TRBV19	TRBJ2-2	CASSSTGDTGELFF
NA	TRBV28	TRBJ1-6	CASSRDRVTNSPLHF
once	TRBV29-1	NA	CSVVNGDRGNEQYF
NA	TRBV7-2	TRBJ2-4	CASSLGTSGRGNIQYF
NA	TRBV9	NA	CASSVFGQGGEQYF
few	TRBV4-1	TRBJ1-5	CASSQERAYQPQHF
NA	TRBV6-5	TRBJ2-7	CASSYSPDRAYEQYF
NA	TRBV6-4	TRBJ1-2	CASSDRTGGSYGYTF
few	TRBV10-3	TRBJ2-7	CAISDTTTGTAAHTYEQYF
NA	TRBV11-2	TRBJ2-2	CASSQRGLANTGELFF
NA	TRBV6-1	TRBJ2-7	CASSDPRGGVYEQYF
NA	TRBV5-1	TRBJ1-3	CASSLDTGNTIYF
NA	TRBV7-2	TRBJ2-7	CASSPTGAYEQYF
NA	TRBV13	TRBJ1-3	CASRDSGGGPVSGNTIYF
few	TRBV4-3	TRBJ2-1	CASSQAVSQFYNEQFF
few	TRBV11-3	TRBJ2-7	CASSPRDRVNEQYF
NA	TRBV7-2	TRBJ2-7	CASSLGGPRREQYF
NA	TRBV27	TRBJ1-1	CASSLGGRGEAFF
few	TRBV29-1	TRBJ1-4	CSVAPTGTNEKLFF
NA	TRBV7-2	TRBJ1-2	CASSLLSADDRVYGYTF
once	TRBV7-2	TRBJ2-7	CASSLRGGEQYF
NA	TRBV11-3	NA	CASSQGLAYEQYF
NA	TRBV4-2	TRBJ2-2	CASSQDTSGAGELFF
few	TRBV4-1	TRBJ1-5	CASSQDPHTGPQHF
NA	TRBV7-6	TRBJ2-7	CASSSSGAEQYF
few	TRBV27	TRBJ1-5	CASSFGTGGNQPQHF
NA	TRBV2	TRBJ1-1	CASSEQGGNTEAFF
NA	TRBV7-9	TRBJ2-2	CASSFDSNTGELFF
NA	TRBV9	TRBJ2-3	CASSVASGSRYTDTQYF
NA	TRBV28	TRBJ2-2	CASSSGTSKRTGELFF
NA	TRBV27	TRBJ2-7	CASSLTKRGLAGMRSYEQYF
NA	TRBV14	TRBJ2-7	CASSQRQGPYEQYF
NA	TRBV2	TRBJ2-5	CASSEGQLETQYF
NA	TRBV5-6	TRBJ2-1	CASSLSGGRHEQFF
NA	TRBV5-4	TRBJ2-1	CASIQGGGAVNEQFF
once	TRBV6-4	TRBJ2-5	CASGTRGPYGAQYF
NA	TRBV7-9	TRBJ1-5	CASSSWTAYSNQPQHF
NA	TRBV10-3	TRBJ1-2	CAISAARANYGYTF
NA	TRBV2	TRBJ2-1	CASRKGHQAFHEQFF
NA	TRBV5-1	TRBJ2-2	CASSPWTDTGELFF
NA	TRBV6-5	TRBJ1-5	CASRKTGRVNQPQHF
NA	TRBV11-1	TRBJ1-1	CASSFRQGNTEAFF
NA	TRBV27	TRBJ1-1	CASSYRGHSMNTEAFF
once	TRBV19	TRBJ2-6	CASSQEGGRPRSGANVLTF
NA	TRBV2	TRBJ1-2	CASSPGQNNYGYTF
NA	TRBV10-3	TRBJ1-6	CAVGTGAYPPLHF
NA	TRBV18	TRBJ2-7	CASSLAGQEQYF
NA	TRBV19	TRBJ1-1	CASSMGRGRYTEAFF
NA	TRBV28	TRBJ2-3	CASSNGGAPDTQYF
NA	TRBV4-3	TRBJ1-2	CASSQEGQGYGYTF
few	TRBV4-2	TRBJ1-5	CASSQDSGGRNQPQHF
once	TRBV15	TRBJ2-7	CATSRDMADTYEQYF
once	TRBV4-2	TRBJ2-7	CASSPQQGASYEQYF
NA	TRBV4-3	TRBJ2-5	CASSQDERGQGAGETQYF
NA	TRBV7-9	TRBJ1-5	CASSQWTGRDHQPQHF
NA	TRBV6-6	TRBJ1-6	CASSQPGQNSSPLHF